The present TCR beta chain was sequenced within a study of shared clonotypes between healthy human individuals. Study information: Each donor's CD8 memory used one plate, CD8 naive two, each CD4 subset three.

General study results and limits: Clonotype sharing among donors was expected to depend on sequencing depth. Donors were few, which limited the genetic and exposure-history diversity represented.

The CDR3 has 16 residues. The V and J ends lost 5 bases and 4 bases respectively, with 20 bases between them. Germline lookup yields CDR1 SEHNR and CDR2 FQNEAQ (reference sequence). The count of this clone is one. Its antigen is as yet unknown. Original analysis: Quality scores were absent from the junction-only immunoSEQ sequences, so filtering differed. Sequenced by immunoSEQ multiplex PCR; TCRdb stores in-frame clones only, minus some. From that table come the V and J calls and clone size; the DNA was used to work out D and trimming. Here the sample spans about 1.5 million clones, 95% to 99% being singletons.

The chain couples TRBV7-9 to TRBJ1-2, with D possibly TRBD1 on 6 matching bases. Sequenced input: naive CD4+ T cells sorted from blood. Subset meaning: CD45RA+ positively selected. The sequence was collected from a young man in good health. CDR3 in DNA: TGTGCCAGCAGCCATGGGGGGGCTGAATCCATCTATGGCTACACCTTC. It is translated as CASSHGGAESIYGYTF.